The 27 T cell receptor beta chains in this list originate from one sample, sequenced in a study of PD-1 blockade in classical Hodgkin lymphoma. Profiling relied on immunoSEQ multiplex PCR, and the TCRdb table lists in-frame clones only, not all of them. The sample lists about 58,000 clones; roughly 90% were seen once. Each and every patient relapsed after autologous stem cell transplantation, and patients got differing brentuximab vedotin exposure. Sequencing used peripheral blood mononuclear cells (PBMCs), obtained before the second cycle of nivolumab. The receptor set was obtained from a human donor with classical Hodgkin lymphoma.

The chain carries TRBV27 and TRBJ2-1; D is possibly TRBD2 (6 bases). Trimming shortened V by 7 bases and J by 9 bases, and 13 bases separated the two germline ends. The CDR3 runs to 12 residues. Germline CDR1 is MNHEY and CDR2 is SMNVEV (reference sequence). The CDR3 DNA follows: TGTGCCAGCACCCCGACTAGTTCTGAGCAGTTCTTC. Its protein product is CASTPTSSEQFF.

This chain uses TRBV5-6 with TRBJ1-5, with TRBD1 as a possible D gene (5 bases). The CDR3 covers 16 residues. V was pared by 4 bases and J by 2 bases, with 16 bases between. CDR1 is SGHDT, CDR2 YYEEEE, per germline. The CDR3 sequence is CASSPGLGEGNQPQHF. In DNA, the CDR3 is TGTGCCAGCAGCCCGGGACTCGGGGAGGGCAATCAGCCCCAGCATTTT. Together with reference TRBV5-6 and TRBJ1-5, the CDR3 gives the full variable domain: DAGVTQSPTHLIKTRGQQVTLRCSPKSGHDTVSWYQQALGQGPQFIFQYYEEEERQRGNFPDRFSGHQFPNYSSELNVNALLLGDSALYLCASSPGLGEGNQPQHFGDGTRLSIL.

The chain recombines TRBV7-9 with TRBJ2-2; no firm D call. V lost 0 bases and J lost 3, with 8 bases in between. Germline V gene sequence: CDR1 SEHNR, CDR2 FQNEAQ (reference sequence). CDR3 size: 15 residues. The CDR3 sequence is CASSLASQHTGELFF. As DNA, the CDR3 is TGTGCCAGCAGCTTAGCCAGCCAGCACACCGGGGAGCTGTTTTTT.

The chain joins TRBV15 to TRBJ2-5; 7 bases line up with TRBD1. The CDR3 has 18 residues. After removal of 0 bases from V and 0 bases from J, the junction contained 10 bases not matched to a gene. Germline CDR1 and CDR2: LNHNV and YYDKDF (reference sequence). The CDR3 region has the DNA TGTGCCACCAGCAGAGATTCATCCTTACAGGGGAACCAAGAGACCCAGTACTTC. It yields the protein CATSRDSSLQGNQETQYF.

This clone was seen a single time. This chain uses TRBV29-1 with TRBJ2-5; TRBD1 might be the D (5 bases). The CDR3 is made up of 13 amino acids. Germline V lookup: CDR1 SQVTM, CDR2 ANQGSEA. V was cut by 5 bases and J by 3 bases, with 13 bases left in between. The DNA of the CDR3 is TGCAGCGTTTCAGGCGACAGCGAAGAGACCCAGTACTTC. Protein sequence: CSVSGDSEETQYF. Using reference TRBV29-1 and TRBJ2-5 for the parts outside the CDR3, the full variable domain is SAVISQKPSRDICQRGTSLTIQCQVDSQVTMMFWYRQQPGQSLTLIATANQGSEATYESGFVIDKFPISRPNLTFSTLTVSNMSPEDSSIYLCSVSGDSEETQYFGPGTRLLVL.

The chain combines TRBV9 with TRBJ2-1; 7 nucleotides align to TRBD2. Germline CDR1 and CDR2: SGDLS and YYNGEE. Losses at the gene ends were 2 bases for V and 3 bases for J; bases not matched to a gene: 8. The CDR3 totals 16 residues. DNA of the CDR3: TGTGCCAGCAGCGTGTACGGACTAGGGAACTACAATGAGCAGTTCTTC. Translation: CASSVYGLGNYNEQFF.

The V call is TRBV27, the J call TRBJ2-3; 8 bases line up with TRBD1. The V and J ends lost 1 base and 2 bases, in that order; junction bases with no gene match: 5. Germline V gives CDR1 MNHEY, CDR2 SMNVEV (reference sequence). This CDR3 region has 16 residues. CDR3 coding DNA: TGTGCCAGCAGTTTATTGGGGACAGGAACCACAGATACGCAGTATTTT. It codes for CASSLLGTGTTDTQYF.

The V gene is TRBV6-1, the J gene TRBJ2-1, with TRBD1 matching 8 bases. The CDR3 loop spans 14 amino acids. Losses at the gene ends were 6 bases for V and 10 bases for J; bases not matched to a gene: 11. Germline values: CDR1 MNHNS, CDR2 SASEGT. The CDR3 protein is CASRDRARLIEQFF. The CDR3 DNA sequence: TGTGCCAGCAGGGACAGGGCCCGCTTAATCGAGCAGTTCTTC.

The chain joins TRBV27 to TRBJ2-2, with D unclear. CDR1 and CDR2 from the germline V gene are MNHEY and SMNVEV (reference sequence). Trimming removed 4 bases from V and 1 base from J, with 4 bases in between. The CDR3 covers 13 residues. CDR3 amino acids: CASSSLNTGELFF. CDR3 sequence (DNA): TGTGCCAGCAGTTCCCTGAACACCGGGGAGCTGTTTTTT.

This sequence joins TRBV7-3 and TRBJ2-1; 12 positions agree with TRBD1. CDR3 length equals 15 residues. With V trimmed by 4 bases and J by 10 bases, 8 bases remained unmatched. Germline V gene lookup returns CDR1 SGHTA and CDR2 FQGTGA. This CDR3 reads CASSSEGQGAREQFF. The CDR3 region has the DNA TGTGCCAGCAGCTCGGAGGGACAGGGGGCACGGGAGCAGTTCTTC.

The chain is built from TRBV10-3 and TRBJ2-7; 12 bases agree with TRBD1. Trimming removed 8 bases from V and 4 bases from J; junction bases left unmatched: 18. The CDR3 has 18 amino acids. Germline V lookup: CDR1 ENHRY, CDR2 SYGVKD. The CDR3: CAIGEPITGQGAGYEQYF. CDR3 sequence (DNA): TGTGCCATCGGAGAGCCGATAACGGGACAGGGGGCTGGTTACGAGCAGTACTTC.

V usage is TRBV6-5 and J usage is TRBJ2-5, with 10 nucleotides matching TRBD2. CDR3 size: 15 residues. V was pared by 2 bases and J by 3 bases, with 3 bases of the junction left unmatched. From germline, CDR1 is MNHEY and CDR2 SVGAGI. CDR3 nucleotides: TGTGCCAGCAGTTACCAGCGGGGGGGCAAAGAGACCCAGTACTTC. Translated, it gives CASSYQRGGKETQYF.

The V and J genes are TRBV4-3 and TRBJ2-6, with 7 bases fitting TRBD1. This CDR3 region has 16 residues. CDR1 is LGHNA, CDR2 YSLEER, per germline. Trimming removed 3 bases from V and 8 bases from J; junction bases left unmatched: 10. The CDR3 protein is CASSQNLNRGPNVLTF. CDR3 DNA: TGCGCCAGCAGCCAGAACCTAAACAGGGGACCCAACGTCCTGACTTTC.

This chain links TRBV7-3 with TRBJ2-2; D perhaps matches TRBD1 (6 bases). V lost 4 bases to trimming and J lost 0 bases, with 9 bases between them. Germline V gene sequence: CDR1 SGHTA, CDR2 FQGTGA. The CDR3 runs 15 residues. This chain's CDR3 is CASSSQGPNTGELFF. In nucleotides, the CDR3 is TGTGCCAGCAGCTCACAGGGTCCGAACACCGGGGAGCTGTTTTTT. Supplemented by reference TRBV7-3 and TRBJ2-2, the full variable domain reads GAGVSQTPSNKVTEKGKYVELRCDPISGHTALYWYRQSLGQGPEFLIYFQGTGAADDSGLPNDRFFAVRPEGSVSTLKIQRTERGDSAVYLCASSSQGPNTGELFFGEGSRLTVL.

This chain connects TRBV11-2 to TRBJ1-3, with D uncertain. Per the germline V gene, CDR1 is SGHAT and CDR2 is FQNNGV. This CDR3 has 17 residues. The V end was cut by 1 base, the J end by 0 bases, with 13 bases between. The CDR3 reads CASSLVSSLSSGNTIYF. CDR3 sequence (DNA): TGTGCCAGCAGCTTAGTATCGTCCTTAAGCTCTGGAAACACCATATATTTT.

V is TRBV6-4 and J is TRBJ1-2; maybe TRBD1 (5 bases). CDR1 and CDR2 from the germline V gene are MRHNA and SNTAGT. Trimming shortened V by 9 bases and J by 4 bases, and 12 bases separated the two germline ends. The CDR3 contains 12 residues. CDR3 region: CARSPGIYGYTF. Written as DNA, the CDR3 is TGTGCCAGGTCCCCAGGGATCTATGGCTACACCTTC.

This chain links TRBV30 with TRBJ1-3; 10 bases line up with TRBD1. The V and J ends lost 1 base and 3 bases, in that order; junction bases with no gene match: 9. This CDR3 contains 17 residues. CDR1 GTSNPN and CDR2 SVGIG come from the germline V gene (reference sequence). DNA of the CDR3: TGTGCCTGGAGTGCACTAGGGGACAGGGGTCTTGGAAACACCATATATTTT. It translates to CAWSALGDRGLGNTIYF.

The chain combines TRBV4-3 with TRBJ2-1; either TRBD1 or TRBD2 may fit D (5 bases each). Germline lookup yields CDR1 LGHNA and CDR2 YSLEER. The CDR3 has 17 amino acids. Trimming cost V 1 base and J 7 bases, with 20 bases left between them. The CDR3 DNA follows: TGCGCCAGCAGCCAAGTTTTGGTGGGGGAGCGGTTGAATGAGCAGTTCTTC. Amino acids: CASSQVLVGERLNEQFF.

The chain combines TRBV6-5 with TRBJ1-4, with D hard to call. The V end lost 2 bases, the J end lost 3 bases, and 10 bases lay between the germline ends. Germline values: CDR1 MNHEY, CDR2 SVGAGI. This CDR3 is built from 15 residues. CDR3 coding DNA: TGTGCCAGCAGTTACATGCCGGGCTCTAATGAAAAACTGTTTTTT. Translated, it gives CASSYMPGSNEKLFF.

The genes are TRBV14 and TRBJ2-1, with D unresolved. There are 16 residues in the CDR3. V gave up 5 bases and J gave up 8 bases, with 22 bases separating them. CDR1 is SGHDN, CDR2 FVKESK, per germline. CDR3 bases: TGTGCCAGCAGCTCCCAGGTACGATCCCAATTCGATGAGCAGTTCTTC. It yields the protein CASSSQVRSQFDEQFF.

By share of the sample, this clone is medium-sized (0.01 to 0.1%). The V and J genes are TRBV7-9 and TRBJ2-5; TRBD2 agrees at 9 bases. The CDR3 loop spans 16 amino acids. Germline CDR1 is SEHNR and CDR2 is FQNEAQ (reference sequence). The J segment lost 6 bases and the V segment lost 1 base, leaving 9 bases of the junction unmatched. The CDR3 DNA follows: TGTGCCAGCAGCTTAGATGAAGGCGGGAGGGTAAAGACCCAGTACTTC. Encoded protein: CASSLDEGGRVKTQYF.

The rearrangement links TRBV5-4 to TRBJ2-1; D not resolved. Germline lookup yields CDR1 SGHNT and CDR2 YYREEE (reference sequence). Deletions cut 1 base from V and 5 bases from J, with 7 bases between. The CDR3 has 13 amino acids. The CDR3 DNA sequence: TGTGCCAGCAGCTTGCTTTCAAACAATGAGCAGTTCTTC. It codes for CASSLLSNNEQFF.

The J gene is TRBJ2-2, the V gene TRBV18; D gene uncertain. CDR1 is KGHSH, CDR2 LQKENI, per germline. The CDR3 covers 14 residues. V was cut by 3 bases and J by 6 bases, with 11 bases left in between. The CDR3 bases are TGTGCCAGCTCACCCTATTCCCGGGCCGGGGAGCTGTTTTTT. Protein product: CASSPYSRAGELFF.

This clone was detected once. The gene calls are TRBV2 and TRBJ2-3; 11 nucleotides align to TRBD2. Germline V gives CDR1 SNHLY, CDR2 FYNNEI. The CDR3 runs 16 residues. The V segment lost 3 bases and the J segment 6 bases; nucleotides outside the gene matches: 8. The CDR3 nucleotides read TGTGCCAGCAGTGAGTCTAGCGGGGGGCCCAGGGATACGCAGTATTTT. Translation: CASSESSGGPRDTQYF.

The J gene is TRBJ2-1, the V gene TRBV9, with 11 bases identical to TRBD2. Germline-derived CDR1 and CDR2 are SGDLS and YYNGEE. The junction had 5 bases not matched to a gene; V was cut back by 2 bases and J by 7 bases. This CDR3 comprises 15 residues. CDR3 amino acids: CASSVTSGRWNEQFF. CDR3 DNA: TGTGCCAGCAGCGTTACTAGCGGGAGATGGAATGAGCAGTTCTTC. Full variable domain (missing parts from reference TRBV9 and TRBJ2-1): DSGVTQTPKHLITATGQRVTLRCSPRSGDLSVYWYQQSLDQGLQFLIQYYNGEERAKGNILERFSAQQFPDLHSELNLSSLELGDSALYFCASSVTSGRWNEQFFGPGTRLTVL.

The chain has TRBV27 and TRBJ1-6, with 9 nucleotides matching TRBD1. Germline V gene sequence: CDR1 MNHEY, CDR2 SMNVEV (reference sequence). The CDR3 has 15 amino acids. The V gene end was trimmed by 6 bases and the J gene end by 5 bases; junction bases not matched to a gene: 5. CDR3 sequence: CASSPWDRDNSPLHF. CDR3 DNA: TGTGCCAGCAGCCCTTGGGACAGGGATAATTCACCCCTCCACTTT.

V gene TRBV11-2 combines with J gene TRBJ1-1, with 7 bases matching TRBD1. The trim removed 5 bases at V and 2 bases at J, leaving 17 bases unmatched. Germline CDR1 is SGHAT and CDR2 is FQNNGV. The CDR3 extends over 18 amino acids. The CDR3 sequence is CASSPYFRQGLGNTEAFF. The CDR3 nucleotides are TGTGCCAGCAGCCCCTACTTCCGACAGGGCCTGGGAAACACTGAAGCTTTCTTT. Full variable domain (outside the CDR3, taken from reference TRBV11-2 and TRBJ1-1): EAGVAQSPRYKIIEKRQSVAFWCNPISGHATLYWYQQILGQGPKLLIQFQNNGVVDDSQLPKDRFSAERLKGVDSTLKIQPAKLEDSAVYLCASSPYFRQGLGNTEAFFGQGTRLTVV.